Listed below are T cell receptor beta chains from one sample, sequenced in a study of cytomegalovirus exposure and HLA in healthy donors. Assay used: immunoSEQ multiplex PCR; TCRdb lists only in-frame clones, some missing. The repertoire has under 200,000 clones, approximately 85% of them found once; the top ten carry approximately 2.4%. The specimen was PBMCs. These receptors originate from a woman in her forties or fifties in good health and CMV-seronegative. The CDR3 runs from the conserved cysteine through the conserved F or W. D genes are given only for firm matches. The size field is filled for only some rows; it gives once, few, many or a size class.

TRBJ1-5 NA NA TRBV28 TGTGCCAGCAGTCTCCTACAGGGTAATCAGCCCCAGCATTTT CASSLLQGNQPQHF
TRBJ2-7 TRBD2 NA TRBV7-3 TGTGCCAGCAGCCCCGGGGGGGGGCTCAACGAGCAGTACTTC CASSPGGGLNEQYF
TRBJ2-5 TRBD2 few TRBV29-1 TGCAGTACCGAGGCTAGCGGGACTAGAGGCTTGGGGACCCAGTACTTC CSTEASGTRGLGTQYF
TRBJ1-4 NA NA TRBV18 TGTGCCAGCTCACATGGGGCGATGGGGGAAAAACTGTTTTTT CASSHGAMGEKLFF
TRBJ1-1 NA NA TRBV19 TGTGCCAGTAGTATAAACCCAGGAACCGTTGAAGCTTTCTTT CASSINPGTVEAFF
TRBJ2-1 NA NA TRBV2 TGTGCCAGCAGTGAGGACAGCTCCTACAATGAGCAGTTCTTC CASSEDSSYNEQFF
TRBJ1-3 TRBD1 NA TRBV5-1 TGCGCCAGCAGCCCCGGGCCAGGGGGTAGCTCCGGAAACACCATATATTTT CASSPGPGGSSGNTIYF
TRBJ2-7 TRBD2 NA TRBV18 TGTGCCAGCTCACCAAGGCAGGGAGGGATATACGAGCAGTACTTC CASSPRQGGIYEQYF
TRBJ2-2 TRBD2 once TRBV25-1 TGTGCCAGCAGTGATGGACTAGCGGGGTACACCGGGGAGCTGTTTTTT CASSDGLAGYTGELFF
TRBJ1-5 TRBD1 NA TRBV18 TGTGCCAGCTCAGCCTCCGGGACAGCACATAGTCATTTT CASSASGTAHSHF
TRBJ1-2 TRBD1 NA TRBV5-6 TGTGCCAGCAGCCAAGGACAGGGAAACTATGGCTACACCTTC CASSQGQGNYGYTF
TRBJ2-6 NA NA TRBV2 TGTGCCAGCAGTGACAGGGTCTCTGGGGCCAACGTCCTGACTTTC CASSDRVSGANVLTF
TRBJ1-6 TRBD1 NA TRBV10-3 TGTGCCATCAGTGAGCTACAGGGGTCTAATTCACCCCTCCACTTT CAISELQGSNSPLHF
TRBJ1-6 TRBD1 NA TRBV5-1 TGCGCCAGCAGCCTAGGACAGGGAGTCCATTCACCCCTCCACTTT CASSLGQGVHSPLHF
TRBJ1-2 NA once TRBV2 TGTGCCAGCAGTCAATGGACAGCTTCGGCTAACTATGGCTACACCTTC CASSQWTASANYGYTF
TRBJ1-1 NA once TRBV19 TGTGCCAGTACCATGGGGGGGCTGAACACTGAAGCTTTCTTT CASTMGGLNTEAFF
TRBJ1-6 TRBD1 NA TRBV28 TGTGCCACCAGACAGGGGGCAGGTTCACCCCTCCACTTT CATRQGAGSPLHF
TRBJ1-1 NA NA TRBV14 TGTGCCAGCTCCTCGGCGGTGAACACTGAAGCTTTCTTT CASSSAVNTEAFF
TRBJ1-1 NA NA TRBV29-1 TGCAGCGTTGAAGATCAGGGGCGAGCTGAAGCTTTCTTT CSVEDQGRAEAFF
TRBJ2-1 NA NA TRBV7-9 TGTTCCAGCAAGACGGACAACTCCTACAATGAGCAGTTCTTC CSSKTDNSYNEQFF
TRBJ2-1 TRBD1 few TRBV30 TGTGCCTGGAGTCTCCTAAGGAAACAGGGGGAGCAGTTCTTC CAWSLLRKQGEQFF
TRBJ2-2 TRBD2 NA TRBV7-2 TGTGCCAGCAGCTTGACTAGCCGGAACACCGGGGAGCTGTTTTTT CASSLTSRNTGELFF
TRBJ2-1 TRBD1 NA TRBV5-1 TGCGCCAGCAGCCCAGGGACAGGGTCCTACAATGAGCAGTTCTTC CASSPGTGSYNEQFF
TRBJ1-1 TRBD1 NA TRBV7-2 TGTGCCAGCAGCTATAGACAGGGTCGTAACACTGAAGCTTTCTTT CASSYRQGRNTEAFF
TRBJ2-2 NA NA TRBV30 TGTGCCTGGGAAAGGGGGAGGGCCGGGGAGCTGTTTTTT CAWERGRAGELFF
TRBJ1-1 NA NA TRBV14 TGTGCCAGCAGCCAAGGGGGAGCGGCTTTCTTT CASSQGGAAFF
TRBJ2-7 NA NA TRBV29-1 TGCAGCGTTTTCACAGGGATCTACGAGCAGTACTTC CSVFTGIYEQYF
TRBJ2-1 TRBD2 NA TRBV27 TGTGCCAGCACTCAATGGGGACTAGCGGGAGGGCCGGGGAATGAGCAGTTCTTC CASTQWGLAGGPGNEQFF
TRBJ2-2 NA NA TRBV5-6 TGTGCCAGCAGCGAGGTCTCAGCCACCGGGGAGCTGTTTTTT CASSEVSATGELFF
TRBJ2-7 TRBD1 NA TRBV5-6 TGTGCCAGCAGCTCCCGACAGGGGGTCCACGAGCAGTACTTC CASSSRQGVHEQYF
TRBJ2-3 TRBD2 NA TRBV7-9 TGTTCCAGCAGCCTCGGACTAGCGGGGACCACAGATACGCAGTATTTT CSSSLGLAGTTDTQYF
TRBJ2-1 NA NA TRBV28 TGTGCCAGTGTACGGGACTCCGGTACCTACAATGAGCAGTTCTTC CASVRDSGTYNEQFF
TRBJ2-5 NA few TRBV27 TGTGCCAGCAGTCTCAAACAGAAAGAGACCCAGTACTTC CASSLKQKETQYF
TRBJ1-4 NA NA TRBV6-4 TGTGCCAGCAGTGAACGGGGAGGGGTTAATGAAAAACTGTTTTTT CASSERGGVNEKLFF
TRBJ1-1 NA NA TRBV7-9 TGTGCCAGCAGCCTGGACAGAATGGACACTGAAGCTTTCTTT CASSLDRMDTEAFF
TRBJ1-2 TRBD1 NA TRBV19 TGTGCCAGTAGTATTTCCGGGACAGCTCTCTATGGCTACACCTTC CASSISGTALYGYTF
TRBJ2-5 TRBD2 NA TRBV28 TGTGCCAGCAGAGAACGACTAGCGGTAGAGACCCAGTACTTC CASRERLAVETQYF
TRBJ2-7 NA once TRBV5-1 TGCGCCAGCAGCTTGGTGGCGGGCTCCTACGAGCAGTACTTC CASSLVAGSYEQYF
TRBJ2-2 TRBD2 NA TRBV5-1 TGCGCCAGCAGCTTTACTAGCGATAACACCGGGGAGCTGTTTTTT CASSFTSDNTGELFF
TRBJ1-5 NA NA TRBV15 TGTGCCACCAGCAGAGCCCGAACAGGAAACAATCAGCCCCAGCATTTT CATSRARTGNNQPQHF
TRBJ2-1 NA NA TRBV29-1 TGCAGCGTTGAGATGAGGGGGTCCTACAATGAGCAGTTCTTC CSVEMRGSYNEQFF
TRBJ2-4 TRBD1 NA TRBV28 TGTGCCAGCAAAGGGGGCACTGCCAAAAACATTCAGTACTTC CASKGGTAKNIQYF
TRBJ2-1 NA NA TRBV28 TGTGCCAGCAGTCTGTTGTATGAGCAGTTCTTC CASSLLYEQFF
TRBJ1-1 NA NA TRBV28 TGTGCCAGCAGTTCTCTGGATAGCATGAACACTGAAGCTTTCTTT CASSSLDSMNTEAFF
TRBJ1-1 TRBD1 few TRBV19 TGTGCCAGCGCGGAGGGACAGGCTAACACTGAAGCTTTCTTT CASAEGQANTEAFF
TRBJ2-5 TRBD2 NA TRBV27 TGTGCCAGCAGGACTCCGGGACTAGAGGGGGAGACCCAGTACTTC CASRTPGLEGETQYF
TRBJ2-6 NA NA TRBV6-6 TGTGCCAGCAGTCAGGGGGGCGCTAAAGGGGCCAACGTCCTGACTTTC CASSQGGAKGANVLTF
TRBJ2-7 NA NA TRBV5-4 TGTGCCAGCAGCCCCAGACTAGTCCCCGAGCAGTACTTC CASSPRLVPEQYF
TRBJ2-1 TRBD2 NA TRBV6-1 TGTGCCACCCCGGGACTAGCGGGCCATGAGCAGTTCTTC CATPGLAGHEQFF
TRBJ2-1 TRBD1 NA TRBV7-9 TGTGCCAGCAGCTTAGCGGGACAGGCGAGCTCCCACAATGAGCAGTTCTTC CASSLAGQASSHNEQFF
TRBJ2-3 TRBD2 NA TRBV10-3 TGTGCCATCAGCCGAGTCAAGCCCCACTGGACTAGCGGGAGCACAGATACGCAGTATTTT CAISRVKPHWTSGSTDTQYF
TRBJ1-2 TRBD1 NA TRBV10-3 TGTGCCATCAGTGAGGGAGACAGGGGCCGCTATGGCTACACCTTC CAISEGDRGRYGYTF
TRBJ1-5 TRBD1 NA TRBV15 TGTGCCACCAGCCCCCGGACAGGGGTTAATCAGCCCCAGCATTTT CATSPRTGVNQPQHF
TRBJ2-1 TRBD2 NA TRBV7-6 TGTGCCAGCAGCCAACAATTAGCGGGAGGGCGGCATGAGCAGTTCTTC CASSQQLAGGRHEQFF
TRBJ2-7 TRBD2 NA TRBV9 TGTGCCAGCAGCGTAGACTCTAGCGGGGGGTACGAGCAGTACTTC CASSVDSSGGYEQYF
TRBJ2-1 TRBD2 NA TRBV13 TGTGCCAGCAGCCCCCCTGAAGCGGGATTGGGTGAGCAGTTCTTC CASSPPEAGLGEQFF
TRBJ2-2 NA NA TRBV18 TGTGCCAGCTCACCACCGCAGGGACACTTGAACACCGGGGAGCTGTTTTTT CASSPPQGHLNTGELFF
TRBJ2-1 TRBD2 NA TRBV2 TGTGCCAGCAGTCCCGGGGGGACCGGGTACAATGAGCAGTTCTTC CASSPGGTGYNEQFF
TRBJ2-1 NA NA TRBV6-4 TGTGCCAGCAGTGATTCACTAGAGATCTCCTACAATGAGCAGTTCTTC CASSDSLEISYNEQFF
TRBJ2-7 NA once TRBV6-1 TGTGCCAGCAGACCAACAGCCGGTACCTACGAGCAGTACTTC CASRPTAGTYEQYF